Below, 8 T cell receptor beta chains from the same sample are listed, as sequenced in a study of regulatory T cells in long-lasting Graves disease. Time point indicated: newly diagnosed GD, antithyroid drugs for less than 3 months. After RNA was extracted from PBMCs, the TCR library was made from it. Combining iRepertoire HTBI primers with Arm-PCR of CDR3 regions, the authors built TCR beta libraries. MiXCR, applied by TCRdb to the multiplex PCR reads, yields one record per CDR3 protein. The data hold 550,000 to 700,000 distinct CDR3 sequences, with roughly a sixth observed a single time. These data are also associated with another study on T cells in Graves' hyperthyroidism and ophthalmopathy.

The source was peripheral blood mononuclear cells (PBMCs), collected at new diagnosis, from a patient treated with antithyroid drugs. The source of these receptors is a man in his late teens or twenties with Graves disease.

This clonotype occurred a few times. The J gene is TRBJ2-7, the V gene TRBV30; possible D gene TRBD1, 6 bases. The V end lost 1 base, the J end lost 9 bases, and 13 bases lay between the germline ends. The CDR3 runs 12 residues. The germline gives CDR1 GTSNPN, CDR2 SVGIG (reference sequence). The DNA of the CDR3 is TGTGCCTGGAGTGGGGGGCCGCCCGGGCAGTACTTC. Amino acid sequence: CAWSGGPPGQYF.

The sample holds many counts of this clonotype. Here the CDR3 reads CASSLRGGTYNEQFF. The CDR3 coding sequence is TGTGCCAGCAGCCTGAGGGGTGGGACCTACAATGAGCAGTTCTTC. The gene calls are TRBV5-4 and TRBJ2-1, with D perhaps assigned TRBD1 or TRBD2 (5 bases each). Trimming removed 4 bases from V and 2 bases from J, with 13 bases in between. CDR3 length: 15 residues. Looked up from germline, CDR1 is SGHNT and CDR2 is YYREEE (reference sequence).

This clonotype was counted between two and nine times. This likely comes from a read error, as the CDR3 has no conserved phenylalanine or tryptophan at its end. The J gene is TRBJ2-7, the V gene TRBV5-1; a weak D match, TRBD2 (5 bases). The germline V gene encodes CDR1 SGHRS and CDR2 YFSETQ. This CDR3 has 14 residues. Trimming removed 3 bases at V and 2 bases at J, with 12 bases between. This CDR3 reads CASSWPGETYEQYS. CDR3 coding DNA: TGCGCCAGCAGCTGGCCCGGGGAAACCTACGAGCAGTACTCC.

In DNA, the CDR3 is TGTGCCAGCAGCTTGGCACTAGCGGGGTACAATGAGCAGTTCTTC. This gives the protein CASSLALAGYNEQFF. The chain uses TRBV5-5 and TRBJ2-1; 10 bases are a match to TRBD2. Germline-derived CDR1 and CDR2 are SGHKS and YYEKEE (reference sequence). The CDR3 has 15 residues. V was clipped by 0 bases and J by 4 bases; unmatched bases: 1. Complete variable domain (other parts from reference TRBV5-5 and TRBJ2-1): DAGVTQSPTHLIKTRGQQVTLRCSPISGHKSVSWYQQVLGQGPQFIFQYYEKEERGRGNFPDRFSARQFPNYSSELNVNALLLGDSALYLCASSLALAGYNEQFFGPGTRLTVL.

This clonotype appeared many times. The rearrangement links TRBV11-2 to TRBJ2-7; maybe TRBD1 (6 bases). The V and J ends lost 5 bases and 4 bases respectively, with 15 bases between them. The germline V gene has CDR1 SGHAT and CDR2 FQNNGV. This CDR3 comprises 14 residues. CDR3 DNA: TGTGCCAGCAGCCTTCCGATCAGGGGATACGAGCAGTACTTC. As protein: CASSLPIRGYEQYF. Full variable domain (remainder filled in from reference TRBV11-2 and TRBJ2-7): EAGVAQSPRYKIIEKRQSVAFWCNPISGHATLYWYQQILGQGPKLLIQFQNNGVVDDSQLPKDRFSAERLKGVDSTLKIQPAKLEDSAVYLCASSLPIRGYEQYFGPGTRLTVT.

This clonotype appeared many times. The chain uses TRBV2 and TRBJ1-2, with D possibly being TRBD1 (5 bases). V shed 8 bases and J shed 4 bases, with 20 bases lying between them. This CDR3 has 15 residues. CDR1 is SNHLY and CDR2 is FYNNEI in the germline V gene. CDR3 nucleotides: TGTGCCAGCGTTCAAGCTGGGGGGGGAGGCTATGGCTACACCTTC. Translating gives CASVQAGGGGYGYTF.

The chain uses TRBV28 and TRBJ2-7; 12 bases align to TRBD1. The V gene's germline CDR1 is MDHEN and CDR2 SYDVKM. The CDR3 is 20 residues long. V was clipped by 6 bases and J by 7 bases; unmatched bases: 25. Here the CDR3 reads CASRGQGAEGTLRGLREQYF. In DNA, the CDR3 is TGTGCCAGCAGGGGACAGGGGGCTGAGGGAACCCTTCGGGGGCTGAGGGAGCAGTACTTC.

This clonotype was seen repeatedly, ten times or more. The chain carries TRBV7-2 and TRBJ2-5; possibly TRBD1 or TRBD2 for D (5 bases each). This CDR3 is 15 amino acids long. Germline assignment: CDR1 SGHTA and CDR2 FQGNSA. The V end lost 3 bases, the J end lost 1 base, and 12 bases lay between the germline ends. The CDR3 sequence is CASSFTRDAQETQYF. In nucleotides, the CDR3 is TGTGCCAGCAGCTTTACGAGGGACGCCCAAGAGACCCAGTACTTC.